The clone carrying this T cell receptor (beta chain) was detected only a few times. V lost 8 bases and J 9 bases, leaving 20 bases between the germline ends. The CDR3 has 13 residues. From germline, CDR1 is MNHEY and CDR2 SVGAGI. This sample was included in a study of blood T cell repertoires in COVID-19. Looking at the study overall: T cells, B-cell-depleted T cells, or PBMCs supplied cDNA or gDNA.

Measured with immunoSEQ multiplex PCR; TCRdb has only the in-frame clones, and not every one. This sample has 310,000 or so clones, with around 90% found just once. The chain uses TRBV6-5 and TRBJ2-7; a possible D gene is TRBD1 (5 bases). The sequencing sample was made of peripheral blood. The source of this sequence is a woman between 45 and 65 years old who had recovered from COVID-19. The chain's CDR3 is CASVARGLRGQYF. In DNA form, the CDR3 reads TGTGCCAGCGTGGCTAGGGGCCTACGCGGGCAGTACTTC.